This TCR beta chain comes out of a study of OX40 agonist ivuxolimab in advanced cancers. General notes on the study: Ivuxolimab, which targeted the costimulatory receptor OX40 (CD134), was an agonistic, fully human IgG2 monoclonal antibody. Intravenous ivuxolimab was administered to patients every 2 weeks at six dose levels: 0.01, 0.1, 0.3, 1.5, 3 and 10 mg/kg. Of the approximately 53 patients in dose escalation, some 19 had hepatocellular carcinoma, about 15 had melanoma, 9 had renal cell carcinoma and 9 had head and neck cancer. The dose-escalation cohort was roughly 83% male with a mean age of around 64 years, ranging from roughly 20 to 80. Prior anti-PD-1, anti-PD-L1 or anti-CTLA-4 therapy was permitted, and less than 45% of dose-escalation patients had received checkpoint inhibitors. Three dose-escalation patients achieved partial responses, one with hepatocellular carcinoma and two with cutaneous melanoma. Peripheral TCRbeta sequencing was intended to test whether TCR sequence diversity was altered and clonal T-cell expansion was caused by ivuxolimab. The monotherapy dose-escalation portion (N ≈ 55 patients) of the phase I ivuxolimab trial is reported in the paper.

Worth noting for this clone: The target of this receptor is not known. One base away there is no much larger clone; base qualities are not given.

Measured from the cysteine to the phenylalanine, the CDR3 is 14 residues long. Only the CDR3 DNA is retained, 42 bases long and in frame from the first base. V lost 2 bases and J lost 2 bases; the stretch between them is 9 bases long. According to the germline V gene, CDR1 reads SNHLY and CDR2 reads FYNNEI. The trial excluded patients who had a history of autoimmune disease or were on systemic immunosuppression. Peripheral blood for TCR sequencing was collected from all dose cohorts at baseline, on cycle 4 day 1, and on cycle 7 day 1. Samples were obtained from an open-label, multicenter, first-in-human phase I dose-escalation trial of ivuxolimab. Adults with locally advanced or metastatic melanoma, renal cell, hepatocellular, or head and neck squamous cell carcinoma were enrolled in the trial. Before TCR sequencing, CD4+ T cells and CD8+ T cells were sorted from peripheral blood as separate populations.

Genomic DNA was extracted from sorted cells for sequencing of the TCRbeta CDR3 region. The immunoSEQ Assay was used for sequencing of TCRbeta CDR3 regions. The source is immuneACCESS, and TCRdb retained only in-frame sequences with V and J called. Part of the clones is not carried over; for the studies checked, unresolved V genes explain less than half of this, and the remainder is unexplained. This sample has tens of thousands of clones in its table, and about 89% of those were observed once. Roughly 12% of the sample comes from the top ten. The study at large found these results: On average, CD8+ T cells showed more expanded clones than CD4+ T cells after ivuxolimab. Which antigens the clonally expanded peripheral T cells were specific for was not determined. Partial responders in the 0.1-3.0 mg/kg groups had among the lowest normalized peripheral clonal expansion, especially among CD8+ T cells. Low levels of normalized T-cell clonal expansion were also seen in some nonresponding patients. Clonal expansion of both CD4+ and CD8+ blood T cells was observed from baseline to week 6 at doses 0.1 to 3.0 mg/kg.

The sequencing used CD4+ or CD8+ T cells sorted from blood, collected in a trial of the OX40 agonist ivuxolimab. The sequence derives from an adult with an advanced solid tumor such as melanoma, head and neck, liver or kidney cancer. The chain joins TRBV2 to TRBJ1-2, with the D gene not clear enough to name. The nucleotide sequence reads as follows: TGTGCCAGCAGTGAAAACACCAACAACTATGGCTACACCTTC. This is translated as CASSENTNNYGYTF.